This TCR beta chain was found in a study of T cells in Graves' hyperthyroidism and ophthalmopathy. Researchers amplified the TCR beta CDR3 regions from RNA transcripts. The HTBI primer set drove a first-round RT-PCR of the TCR CDR3. A single record per CDR3 protein comes from TCRdb applying MiXCR to the multiplex PCR reads. The sample consists of 490,000 or so distinct CDR3 sequences, around a fifth of them appearing once. This CDR3 is 16 amino acids long. The V segment lost 5 bases and the J segment 0 bases; nucleotides outside the gene matches: 7. The study's findings and limits: A model of 13 V-J features distinguished ophthalmopathy from stable hyperthyroidism. Blood also carried most thyroid clonotypes expanded above 0.001.

The study left out patients who had uncontrolled infection, other autoimmune disease, pregnancy or lactation. Isolation of PBMCs was performed on roughly 9 ml fresh peripheral blood. This clonotype occurred many times. The target antigen is unknown. Sample: blood. V is TRBV12-3 or TRBV12-4 and J is TRBJ2-1, with 7 bases aligning to TRBD2. The TCR comes from a woman aged 65 to 85 with Graves' ophthalmopathy. CDR3 amino acids: CASSPPGLRSYNEQFF. The CDR3 bases are TGTGCCAGCAGTCCACCGGGACTACGCTCCTACAATGAGCAGTTCTTC.